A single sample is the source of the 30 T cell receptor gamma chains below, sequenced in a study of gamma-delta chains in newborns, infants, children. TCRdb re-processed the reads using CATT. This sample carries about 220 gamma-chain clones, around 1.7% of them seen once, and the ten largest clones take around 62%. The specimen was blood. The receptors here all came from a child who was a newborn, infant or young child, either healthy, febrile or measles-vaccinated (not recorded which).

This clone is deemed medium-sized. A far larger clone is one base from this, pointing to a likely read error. CDR3 in amino acids: CALWEVQELDKKIKVF. The CDR3 region has the DNA TGTGCCTTGTGGGAGGTGCAAGAGTTGGACAAAAAAATCAAGGTATTT. V and J are TRGV9 and TRGJP. CDR3 length: 16 amino acids. Germline V gives CDR1 GITISATS, CDR2 ISYDGTV (reference sequence).

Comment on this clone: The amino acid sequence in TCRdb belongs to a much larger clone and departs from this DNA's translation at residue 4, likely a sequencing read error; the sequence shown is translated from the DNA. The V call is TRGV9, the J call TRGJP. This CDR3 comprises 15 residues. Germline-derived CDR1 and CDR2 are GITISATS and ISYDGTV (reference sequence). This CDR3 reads CALLEPELGKKIKVF. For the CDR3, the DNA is TGTGCCTTGTTGGAGCCCGAGTTGGGCAAAAAAATCAAGGTATTT.

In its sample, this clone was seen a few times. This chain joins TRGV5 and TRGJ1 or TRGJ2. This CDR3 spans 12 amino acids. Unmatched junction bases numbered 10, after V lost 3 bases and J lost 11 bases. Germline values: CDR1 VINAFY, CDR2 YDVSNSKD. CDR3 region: CATWDGRREKLF. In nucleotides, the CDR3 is TGTGCCACCTGGGACGGTCGGAGGGAGAAACTCTTT.

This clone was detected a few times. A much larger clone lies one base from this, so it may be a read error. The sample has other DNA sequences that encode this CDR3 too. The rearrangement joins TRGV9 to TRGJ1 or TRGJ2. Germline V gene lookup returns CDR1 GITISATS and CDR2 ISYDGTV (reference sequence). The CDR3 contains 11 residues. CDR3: CALWEDKKKLF. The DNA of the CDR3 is TGTGCCTTGTGGGAGGATAAAAAGAAGCTCTTT.

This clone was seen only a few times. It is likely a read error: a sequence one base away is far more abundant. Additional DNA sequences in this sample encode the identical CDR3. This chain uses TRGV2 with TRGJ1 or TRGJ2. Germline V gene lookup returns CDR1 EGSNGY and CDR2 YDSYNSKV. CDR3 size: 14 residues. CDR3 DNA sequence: TGTGCCACCTGGGACGGGCCGTCGTATTATAAGAAACTCTTC. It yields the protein CATWDGPSYYKKLF.

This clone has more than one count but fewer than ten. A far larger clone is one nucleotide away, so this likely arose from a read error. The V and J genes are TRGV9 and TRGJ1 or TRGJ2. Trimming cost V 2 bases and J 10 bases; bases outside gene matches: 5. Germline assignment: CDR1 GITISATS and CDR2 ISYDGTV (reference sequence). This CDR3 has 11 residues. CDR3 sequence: CALWEDEKKLF. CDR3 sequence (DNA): TGTGCCTTGTGGGAGGATGAAAAGAAACTCTTT.

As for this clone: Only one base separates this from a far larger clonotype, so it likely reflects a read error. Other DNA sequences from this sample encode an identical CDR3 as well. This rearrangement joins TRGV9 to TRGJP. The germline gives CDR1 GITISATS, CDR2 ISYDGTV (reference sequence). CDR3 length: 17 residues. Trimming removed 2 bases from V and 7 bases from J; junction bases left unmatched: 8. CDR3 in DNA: TGTGCCTTGTGGGAGGGCATACAGGAGTTGGGCAAAAAAATCAAGGTATTT. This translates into CALWEGIQELGKKIKVF.

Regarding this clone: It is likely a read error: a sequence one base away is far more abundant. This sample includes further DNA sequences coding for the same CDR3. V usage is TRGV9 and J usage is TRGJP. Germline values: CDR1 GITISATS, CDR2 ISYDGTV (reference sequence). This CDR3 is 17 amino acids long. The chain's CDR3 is CALWAGGGELGKKIKVF. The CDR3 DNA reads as TGTGCCTTGTGGGCAGGTGGTGGTGAGTTGGGCAAAAAGATCAAGGTATTT.

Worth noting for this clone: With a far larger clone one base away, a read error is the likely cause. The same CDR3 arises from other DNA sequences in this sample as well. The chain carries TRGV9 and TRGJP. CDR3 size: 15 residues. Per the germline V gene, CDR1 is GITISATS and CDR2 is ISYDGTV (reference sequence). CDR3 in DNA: TGTGCCTTGTGGGAGGTGCAGTTGGGCAAAAAAATCAAGGTGTTT. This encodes CALWEVQLGKKIKVF.

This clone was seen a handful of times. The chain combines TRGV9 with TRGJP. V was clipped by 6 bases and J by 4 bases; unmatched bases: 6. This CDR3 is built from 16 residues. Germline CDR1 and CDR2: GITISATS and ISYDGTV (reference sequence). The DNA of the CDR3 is TGTGCCTTGTGGTTCCTACAAGAGTTGGGCAAAAAAATCAAGGTATTT. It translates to CALWFLQELGKKIKVF.

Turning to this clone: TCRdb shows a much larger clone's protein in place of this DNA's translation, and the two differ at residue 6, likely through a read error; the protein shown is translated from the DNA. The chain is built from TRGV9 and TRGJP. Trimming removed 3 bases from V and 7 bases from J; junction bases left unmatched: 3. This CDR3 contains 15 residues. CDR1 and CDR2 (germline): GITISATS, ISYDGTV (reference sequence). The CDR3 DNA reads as TGTGCCTTGTGGGAGATTGAGTTGGGCAAAAAAATCAAGGTATTT. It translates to CALWEIELGKKIKVF.

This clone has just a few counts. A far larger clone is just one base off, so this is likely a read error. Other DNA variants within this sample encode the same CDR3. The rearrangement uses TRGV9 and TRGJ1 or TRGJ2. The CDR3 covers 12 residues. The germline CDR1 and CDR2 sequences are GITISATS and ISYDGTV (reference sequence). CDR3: CALWENYYKKLF. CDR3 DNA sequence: TGTGCCTTGTGGGAGAATTATTATAAGAAACTCTTC.

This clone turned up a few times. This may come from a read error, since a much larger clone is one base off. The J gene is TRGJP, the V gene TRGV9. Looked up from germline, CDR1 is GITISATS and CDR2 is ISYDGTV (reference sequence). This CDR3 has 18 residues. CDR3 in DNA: TGTGCCTTGTGGGAGGTGCTAGGGCAAGAGTTGGACAAAAAAATCAAGGTATTT. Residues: CALWEVLGQELDKKIKVF.

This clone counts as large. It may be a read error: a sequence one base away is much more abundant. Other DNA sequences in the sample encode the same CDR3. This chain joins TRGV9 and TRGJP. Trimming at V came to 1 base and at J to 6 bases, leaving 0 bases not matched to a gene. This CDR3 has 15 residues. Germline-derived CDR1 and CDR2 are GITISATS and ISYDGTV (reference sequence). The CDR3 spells CALWEVELGKKIKVF. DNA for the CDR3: TGTGCCTTGTGGGAGGTAGAGTTGGGCAAAAAAATCAAGGTATTT.

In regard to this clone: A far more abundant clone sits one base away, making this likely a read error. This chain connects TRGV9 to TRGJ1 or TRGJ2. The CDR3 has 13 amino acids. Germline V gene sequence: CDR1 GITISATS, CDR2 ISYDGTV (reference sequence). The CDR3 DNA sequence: TGTGCCTTGTGGGAGCTTGGCTATTATAGGAAACTCTTT. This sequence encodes CALWELGYYRKLF.

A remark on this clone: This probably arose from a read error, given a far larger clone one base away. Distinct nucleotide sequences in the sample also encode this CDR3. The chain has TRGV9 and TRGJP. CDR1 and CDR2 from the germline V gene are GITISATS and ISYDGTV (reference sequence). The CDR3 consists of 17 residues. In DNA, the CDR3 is TGCGCCTTGTGGGAGGTGCGCCAAGAGTTGGGCAAAAAAATCAAGGTATTT. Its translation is CALWEVRQELGKKIKVF.

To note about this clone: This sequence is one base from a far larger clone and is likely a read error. CDR3 loop: CALWEQELDKKIKVF. CDR3 nucleotide sequence: TGTGCCTTGTGGGAGCAAGAGTTGGACAAAAAAATCAAGGTATTT. The chain recombines TRGV9 with TRGJP. The length of the CDR3 is 15 residues. Germline CDR1 and CDR2: GITISATS and ISYDGTV (reference sequence).

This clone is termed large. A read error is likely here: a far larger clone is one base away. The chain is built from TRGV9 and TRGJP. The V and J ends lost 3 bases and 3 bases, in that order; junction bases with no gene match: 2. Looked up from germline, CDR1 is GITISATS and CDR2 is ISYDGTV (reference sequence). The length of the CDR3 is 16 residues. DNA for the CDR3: TGTGCCTTGTGGGAGATGCAAGAGTTGGGCAAAAAAATCAAGGTATTT. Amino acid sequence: CALWEMQELGKKIKVF.

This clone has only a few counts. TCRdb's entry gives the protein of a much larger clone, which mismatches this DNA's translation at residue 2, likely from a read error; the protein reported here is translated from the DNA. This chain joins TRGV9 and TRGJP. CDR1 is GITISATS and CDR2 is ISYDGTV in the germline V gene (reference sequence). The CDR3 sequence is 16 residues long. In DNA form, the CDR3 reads TGTACCTTGTGGGAGGTGACGGGGTTGGGCAAAAAAATCAAGGTATTT. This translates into CTLWEVTGLGKKIKVF.

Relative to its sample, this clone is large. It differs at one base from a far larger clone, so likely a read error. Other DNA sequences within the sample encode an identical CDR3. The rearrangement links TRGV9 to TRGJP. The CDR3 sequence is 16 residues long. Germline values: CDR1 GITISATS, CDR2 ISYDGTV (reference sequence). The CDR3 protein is CALWEVQELGKKIKVF. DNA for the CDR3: TGTGCCTTGTGGGAGGTGCAAGAGCTGGGCAAAAAAATCAAGGTATTT.

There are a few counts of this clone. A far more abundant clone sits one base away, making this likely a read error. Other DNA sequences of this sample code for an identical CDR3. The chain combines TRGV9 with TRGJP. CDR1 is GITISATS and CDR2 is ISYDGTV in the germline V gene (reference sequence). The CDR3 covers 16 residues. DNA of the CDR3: TGTGCCTTGTGGGAAAGACAAGAGTTGGGCAAAAAAATCAAGGTGTTT. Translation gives CALWERQELGKKIKVF.

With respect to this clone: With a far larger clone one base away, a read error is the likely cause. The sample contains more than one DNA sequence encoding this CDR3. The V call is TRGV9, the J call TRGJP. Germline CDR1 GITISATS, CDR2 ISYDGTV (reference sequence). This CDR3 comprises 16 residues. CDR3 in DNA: TGTGCCTTGTGGGAGGTACGAGAGCTGGGCAAAAAAATCAAGGTATTT. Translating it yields CALWEVRELGKKIKVF.

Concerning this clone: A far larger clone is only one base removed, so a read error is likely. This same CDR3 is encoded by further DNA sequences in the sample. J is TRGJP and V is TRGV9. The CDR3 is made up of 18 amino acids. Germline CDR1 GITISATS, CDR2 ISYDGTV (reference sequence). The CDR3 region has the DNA TGTGCCTTGTGGGTCGCAAGCCAGCAAGAGCTGGGCAAAAAAATCAAGGTATTT. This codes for CALWVASQQELGKKIKVF.

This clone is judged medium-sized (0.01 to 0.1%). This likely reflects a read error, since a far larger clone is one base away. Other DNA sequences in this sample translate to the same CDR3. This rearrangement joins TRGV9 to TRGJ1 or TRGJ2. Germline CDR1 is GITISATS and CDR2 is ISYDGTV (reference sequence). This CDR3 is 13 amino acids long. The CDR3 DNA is TGTGCCTTGTGGGAGCTTGGCTATTATAAGAAGCTCTTT. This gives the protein CALWELGYYKKLF.

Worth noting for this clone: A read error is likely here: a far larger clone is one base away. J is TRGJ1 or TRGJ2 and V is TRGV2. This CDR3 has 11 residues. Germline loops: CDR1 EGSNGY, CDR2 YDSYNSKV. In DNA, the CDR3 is TGTGCCGCCTGGGACGGGCGTGTGAAACTCTTT. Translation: CAAWDGRVKLF.

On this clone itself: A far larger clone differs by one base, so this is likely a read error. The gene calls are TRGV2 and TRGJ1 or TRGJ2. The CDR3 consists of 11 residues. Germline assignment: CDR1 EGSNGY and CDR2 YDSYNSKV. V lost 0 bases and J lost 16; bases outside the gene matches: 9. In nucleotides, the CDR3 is TGTGCCACCTGGGACGGGCGTGTGAAGCTCTTT. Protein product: CATWDGRVKLF.

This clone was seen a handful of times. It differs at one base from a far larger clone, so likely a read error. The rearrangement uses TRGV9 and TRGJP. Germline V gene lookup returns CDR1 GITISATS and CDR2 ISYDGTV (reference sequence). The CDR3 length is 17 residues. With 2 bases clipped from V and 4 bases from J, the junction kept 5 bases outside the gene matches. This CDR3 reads CALWEARQELGKKIKVF. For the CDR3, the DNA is TGTGCCTTGTGGGAGGCGCGCCAAGAGTTGGGCAAAAAAATCAAGGTATTT.

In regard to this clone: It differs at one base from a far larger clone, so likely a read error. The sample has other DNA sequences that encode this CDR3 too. The CDR3 region has the DNA TGTGCCTTGTGGGACCACCAAGAGTTGGGCAAAAAAATCAAGGTATTT. This translates into CALWDHQELGKKIKVF. The rearrangement links TRGV9 to TRGJP. This CDR3 region has 16 residues. Trimming at V came to 4 bases and at J to 4 bases, leaving 4 bases not matched to a gene. CDR1 GITISATS and CDR2 ISYDGTV come from the germline V gene (reference sequence).

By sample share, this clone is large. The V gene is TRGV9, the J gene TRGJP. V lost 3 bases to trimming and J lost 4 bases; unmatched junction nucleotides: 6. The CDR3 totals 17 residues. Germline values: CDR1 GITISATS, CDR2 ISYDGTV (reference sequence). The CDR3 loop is CALWEPIQELGKKIKVF. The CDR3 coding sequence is TGTGCCTTGTGGGAGCCTATCCAAGAGTTGGGCAAAAAAATCAAGGTATTT.

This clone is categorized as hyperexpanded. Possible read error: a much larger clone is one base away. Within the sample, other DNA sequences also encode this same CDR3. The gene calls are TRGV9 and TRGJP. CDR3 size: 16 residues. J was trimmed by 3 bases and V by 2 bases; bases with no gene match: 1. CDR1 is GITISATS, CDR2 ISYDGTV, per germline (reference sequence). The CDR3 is CALWEAQELGKKIKVF. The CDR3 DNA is TGTGCCTTGTGGGAGGCGCAAGAGTTGGGCAAAAAAATCAAGGTATTT.